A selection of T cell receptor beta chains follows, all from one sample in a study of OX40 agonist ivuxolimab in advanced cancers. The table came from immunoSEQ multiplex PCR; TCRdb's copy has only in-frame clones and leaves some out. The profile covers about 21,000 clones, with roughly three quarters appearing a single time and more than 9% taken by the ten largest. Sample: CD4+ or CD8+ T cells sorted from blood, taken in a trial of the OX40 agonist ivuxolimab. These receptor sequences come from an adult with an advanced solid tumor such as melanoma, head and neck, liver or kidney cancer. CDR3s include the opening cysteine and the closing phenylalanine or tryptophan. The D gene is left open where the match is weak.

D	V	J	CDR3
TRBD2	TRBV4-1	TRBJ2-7	CASSQDPLSGVSYEQYF
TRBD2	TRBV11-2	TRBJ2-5	CASSFGGAGGLQETQYF
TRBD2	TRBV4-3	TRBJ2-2	CASSQDPSGGGELFF
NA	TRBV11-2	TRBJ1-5	CASSLSGPNNQPQHF
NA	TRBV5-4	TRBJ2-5	CASSWRGAQYF
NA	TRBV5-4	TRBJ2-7	CASSRGGTETYEQYF
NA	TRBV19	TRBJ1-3	CASKFSSSGNTIYF
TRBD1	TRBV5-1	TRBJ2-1	CASSVGQGGNEQFF
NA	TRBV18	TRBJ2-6	CASSPGGTGANVLTF
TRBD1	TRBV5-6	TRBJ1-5	CASSLETGGLLGGQPQHF
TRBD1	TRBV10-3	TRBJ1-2	CAISAGLQGYGYTF
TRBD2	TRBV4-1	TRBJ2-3	CASSSWTSGGANTQYF
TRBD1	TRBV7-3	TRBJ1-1	CASSSGTGRTEAFF
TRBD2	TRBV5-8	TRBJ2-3	CASSIGTSGVTDTQYF
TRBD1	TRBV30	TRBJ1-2	CAWSAGTGRSYGYTF
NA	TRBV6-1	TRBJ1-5	CASSEGNQPQHF
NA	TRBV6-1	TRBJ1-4	CASSGGEKLFF
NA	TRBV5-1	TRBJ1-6	CASSLGSRDSPLHF
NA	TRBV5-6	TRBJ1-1	CASSHDRNTEAFF
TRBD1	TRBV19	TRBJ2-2	CASSIRTGTGRSGELFF
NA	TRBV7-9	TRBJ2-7	CASSFLDSSYEQYF
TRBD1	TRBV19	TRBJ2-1	CASSIQGQGGFFF
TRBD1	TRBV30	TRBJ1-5	CAWSWTGGNQPQHF
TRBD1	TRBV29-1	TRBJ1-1	CSGGTGGHTEAFF
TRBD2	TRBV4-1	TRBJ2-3	CASSPGSGGVNTQYF
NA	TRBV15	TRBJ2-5	CATSPPGLSRETQYF
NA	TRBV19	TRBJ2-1	CASSIDSGHNEQFF
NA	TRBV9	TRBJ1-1	CASSPLGSGTLNTEAFF
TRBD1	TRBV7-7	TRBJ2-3	CASTIGTGGTDTQYF
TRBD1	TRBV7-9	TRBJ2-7	CASSPGQLPRVEQYF
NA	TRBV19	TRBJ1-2	CASSIAGNYGYTF
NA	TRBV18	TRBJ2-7	CASSPPLRGRYEQYF
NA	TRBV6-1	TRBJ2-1	CASSEKGVGQTHNEQFF
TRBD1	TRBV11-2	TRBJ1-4	CASSFGTGIDEKLFF
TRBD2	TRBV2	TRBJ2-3	CASSSRSGGGTDTQYF
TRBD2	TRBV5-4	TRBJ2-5	CASRLTSGGAETQYF
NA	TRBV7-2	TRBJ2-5	CASSEGYGGRPKYF
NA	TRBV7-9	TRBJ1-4	CASSLGAEKLFF
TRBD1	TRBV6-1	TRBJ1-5	CASSARATGTGNQPQHF
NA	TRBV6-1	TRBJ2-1	CASSEVNRILYNEQFF
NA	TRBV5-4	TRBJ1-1	CASSREGGRTEAFF
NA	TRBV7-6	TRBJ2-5	CASSGLGTETQYF
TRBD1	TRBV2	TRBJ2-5	CASSRDRGVETQYF
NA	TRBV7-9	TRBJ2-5	CASTSSAGTQYF
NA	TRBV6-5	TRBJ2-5	CASRQQGRETQYF
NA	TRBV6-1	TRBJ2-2	CAGQKDNRPTGELFF
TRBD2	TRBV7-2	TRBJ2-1	CASSKAGTINEQFF
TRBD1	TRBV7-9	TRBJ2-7	CASSRDRYEQYF
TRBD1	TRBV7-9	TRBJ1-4	CASSLRGGRLGEKLFF
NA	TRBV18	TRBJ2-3	CASSSGKADTQYF
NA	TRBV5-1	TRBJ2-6	CASSLVGSSGANVLTF
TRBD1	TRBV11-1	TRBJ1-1	CASSLVTGGRNTEAFF
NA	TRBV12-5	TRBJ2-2	CASGPLRSNTGELFF
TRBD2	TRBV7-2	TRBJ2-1	CASSLVGSGGTNYNEQFF
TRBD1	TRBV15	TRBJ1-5	CATSRGQGYNQPQHF
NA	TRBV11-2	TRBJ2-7	CASSLVESYEQYF
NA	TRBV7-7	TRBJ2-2	CASSLQGHDGELFF
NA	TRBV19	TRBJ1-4	CASRRRGAANEKLFF
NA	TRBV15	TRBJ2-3	CATSRDTGGQDTQYF